The rows below give T cell receptor beta chains drawn from one sample of a study of blood T cell repertoires in COVID-19. Measured with immunoSEQ multiplex PCR; TCRdb has only the in-frame clones, and not every one. The data show 250,000 to 350,000 clones, with roughly 91% seen just once and roughly 2.9% held by the top ten. Sample: PBMCs or T cells enriched from blood (not recorded which). These receptor sequences come from a woman aged 45 to 65 who had been exposed to COVID-19. The conserved cysteine and the conserved F or W are not part of the CDR3 here.

TRBV28	ASSSRQGNYNSPLH
TRBV11-2	ASIDPVRRVKDTQY
TRBV7-2	ASSSIGLATRETQY
TRBV5-1	ASSLVGVDYEQY
TRBV19	ASSIEGARTDTQY
TRBV2	ASSEAGTGYNEQF
TRBV6-4	ARLPRALNYGYT
TRBV9	ASSVSSGGTYEQY
TRBV11-2	ASSLQRLGAGETQY
TRBV12-3/TRBV12-4	ASSLTQGYGYT
TRBV11-2	ASTTEGEQF
TRBV7-8	ASSLVGGDEKLF
TRBV11-2	ASSLMGNSGGYGYT
TRBV2	ASSPGDYNEQF
TRBV27	ASREDSRTDTQY
TRBV4-1	ASSQDSDRRYTGELF
TRBV7-2	ASSPRQGLLYEQY
TRBV5-1	ASSLGQGASGNTIY
TRBV28	ASSLLAYEQY
TRBV6-1	ASSEETVAYQPQH
TRBV5-5	ASSAAGTDNQPQH
TRBV6-4	ASSPGSGRGTDTQY
TRBV10-3	AISESVGGAQPQH
TRBV5-6	ASSELGGETQY
TRBV19	ASSTPGQGASSEAF
TRBV28	ASSPRGSGGSLISSYEQY
TRBV6-1	SSSESGQVYTIY
TRBV12-3/TRBV12-4	ASSLRGSYGYT
TRBV7-6	ASSLEPTRDSPLH
TRBV19	ASSSRDLFGNTIY